The clone carrying this T cell receptor (beta chain) was recorded a few times. The antigen remains unidentified. The entry originates in a study of vaccination and CD4 T cells after COVID-19. Documented treatment: approximately 9-day PBMC culture with coronavirus spike peptide pools or control peptides (ViraFEST assay). Before and after vaccination, nucleocapsid antibodies were negative, indicating that healthy vaccine recipients had no prior SARS-CoV-2 infection. The authors cultured roughly 1.9 million PBMCs per well with 10 IU/ml IL-2 and about 9.4 ug/ml peptide pools. An Oncomine TCR Beta short-read assay was used to sequence the DNA from cultured CD4+ T cells. TCRdb ran MiXCR on the PCR reads and lists one entry per CDR3 protein. The sample holds some 15,000 distinct CDR3 sequences, roughly a fifth seen once. This clonotype was sampled from a human donor who received a COVID-19 vaccine. This specimen consisted of CD4+ T cells from blood, cultured in vitro, obtained before SARS-CoV-2 vaccination.

The CDR3, as DNA: TGTGCCAGCAGCGACTACTCCCAGGGGGCTAAGGAAGAGCAGTACTTC. Protein product: CASSDYSQGAKEEQYF. The chain has TRBV6-1 and TRBJ2-7; 8 bases match TRBD1. Per the germline V gene, CDR1 is MNHNS and CDR2 is SASEGT. The V segment lost 6 bases and the J segment 7 bases; nucleotides outside the gene matches: 17. The CDR3 extends over 16 amino acids.